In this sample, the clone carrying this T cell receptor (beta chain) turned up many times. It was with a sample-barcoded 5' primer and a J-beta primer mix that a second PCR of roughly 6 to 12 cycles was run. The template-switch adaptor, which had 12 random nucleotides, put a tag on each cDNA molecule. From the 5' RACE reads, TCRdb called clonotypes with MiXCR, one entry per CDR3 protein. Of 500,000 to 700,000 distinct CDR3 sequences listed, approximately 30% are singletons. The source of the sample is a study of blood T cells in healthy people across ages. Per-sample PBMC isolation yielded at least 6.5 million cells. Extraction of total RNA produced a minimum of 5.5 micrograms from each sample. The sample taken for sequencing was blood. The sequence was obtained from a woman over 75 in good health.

CDR3 DNA sequence: TGTGCCAGCAGTTCGGGAGGCTACACCTTC. This codes for CASSSGGYTF. The rearrangement joins TRBV2 to TRBJ1-2; D uncertain. CDR1 and CDR2 from the germline V gene are SNHLY and FYNNEI. The CDR3 totals 10 residues. Trimming left V 5 bases short and J 8 bases short, with 6 bases between.